What follows describes a single TCR beta chain. The CDR3 loop spans 15 amino acids. Trimming cost V 5 bases and J 4 bases; bases outside gene matches: 10. Germline CDR1 reads PRHDT; CDR2 reads FYEKMQ (reference sequence). These data come from a study of blood T cell repertoires in COVID-19. The method was immunoSEQ multiplex PCR; TCRdb's version includes in-frame clones alone and lacks a portion of them. The table includes roughly 360,000 clones, about 89% detected once. The receptor's source is a young man who had recovered from COVID-19. This sequence joins TRBV13 and TRBJ1-2, with 7 bases lining up with TRBD1. The sequenced sample was PBMCs or T cells enriched from blood (not recorded which). CDR3 sequence (DNA): TGTGCCAGCAGCCAGGACAGGTCCCCCCTCTATGGCTACACCTTC. Protein product: CASSQDRSPLYGYTF.